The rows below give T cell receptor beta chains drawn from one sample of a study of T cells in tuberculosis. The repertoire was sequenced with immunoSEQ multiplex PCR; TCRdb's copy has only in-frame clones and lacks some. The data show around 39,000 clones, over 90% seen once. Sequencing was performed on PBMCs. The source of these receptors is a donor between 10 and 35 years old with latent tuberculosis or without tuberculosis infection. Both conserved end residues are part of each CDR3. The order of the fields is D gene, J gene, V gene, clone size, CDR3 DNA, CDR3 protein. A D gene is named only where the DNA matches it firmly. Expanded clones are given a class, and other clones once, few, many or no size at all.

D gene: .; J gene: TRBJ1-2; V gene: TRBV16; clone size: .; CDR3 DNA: TGTGCCAGCAGCCGTCACCTCCAGGGGTACTATGGCTACACCTTC; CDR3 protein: CASSRHLQGYYGYTF
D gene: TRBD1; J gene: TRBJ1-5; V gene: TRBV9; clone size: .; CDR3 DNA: TGTGCCAGCAGCGTAGGGACAGGGGTTAGCAATCAGCCCCAGCATTTT; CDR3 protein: CASSVGTGVSNQPQHF
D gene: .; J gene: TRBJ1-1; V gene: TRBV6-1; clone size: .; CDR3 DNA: TGTGCCAGCACCGCCAAGGGGGACACTGAAGCTTTCTTT; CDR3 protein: CASTAKGDTEAFF
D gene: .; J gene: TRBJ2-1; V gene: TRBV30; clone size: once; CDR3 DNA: TGTGCCTGGACAGACAGTTCTAGAGCCAATGAGCAGTTCTTC; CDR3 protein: CAWTDSSRANEQFF
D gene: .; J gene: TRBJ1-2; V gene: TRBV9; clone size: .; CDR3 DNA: TGTGCCAGCAGCGCCGCCGATCGGACCGAGGGCTATGGCTACACCTTC; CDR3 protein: CASSAADRTEGYGYTF
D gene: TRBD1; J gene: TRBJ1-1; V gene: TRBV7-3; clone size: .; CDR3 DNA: TGTGCCAGCAGCCCAGGACAGGCAAACACTGAAGCTTTCTTT; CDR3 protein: CASSPGQANTEAFF
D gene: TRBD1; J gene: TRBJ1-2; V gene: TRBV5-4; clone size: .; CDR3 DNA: TGTGCCAGCAGCTCCGGACAGGGGAAGAACTATGGCTACACCTTC; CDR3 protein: CASSSGQGKNYGYTF
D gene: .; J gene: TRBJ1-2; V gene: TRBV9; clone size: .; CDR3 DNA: TGTGCCAGCAGCCCCTCACACAGGGAGTTCTATGGCTACACCTTC; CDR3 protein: CASSPSHREFYGYTF
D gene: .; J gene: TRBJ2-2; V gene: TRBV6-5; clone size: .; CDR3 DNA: TGTGCCAGCAGTTATTATCCCGGGGAGCTGTTTTTT; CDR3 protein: CASSYYPGELFF
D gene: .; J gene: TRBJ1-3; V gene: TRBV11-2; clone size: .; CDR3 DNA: TGTGCCAGCAGCTTAGATCCCCCCAGCTCTGGAAACACCATATATTTT; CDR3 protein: CASSLDPPSSGNTIYF
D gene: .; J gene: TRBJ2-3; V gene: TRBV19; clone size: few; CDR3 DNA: TGTGCCAGTAGTCATGGTCGGGGATCAGATACGCAGTATTTT; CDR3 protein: CASSHGRGSDTQYF
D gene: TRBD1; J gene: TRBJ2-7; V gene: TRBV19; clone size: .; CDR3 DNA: TGTGCCAGTAGTATAGCGACAGGGCAGACCTACGAGCAGTGCTTC; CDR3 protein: CASSIATGQTYEQCF
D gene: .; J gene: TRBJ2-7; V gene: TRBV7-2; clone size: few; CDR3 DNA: TGTGCCAGCAGCGGACGACAGGAGACAAACTACGAGCAGTACTTC; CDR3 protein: CASSGRQETNYEQYF
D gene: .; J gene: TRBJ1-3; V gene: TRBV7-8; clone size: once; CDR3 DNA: TGTGCCAGCAGCTTATGGTGGGGGAGGTCTGGAAACACCATATATTTT; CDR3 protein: CASSLWWGRSGNTIYF
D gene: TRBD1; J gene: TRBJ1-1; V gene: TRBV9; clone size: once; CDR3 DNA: TGTGCCAGCAGCGTTGGACTCAGGGGGCAGAACACTGAAGCTTTCTTT; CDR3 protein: CASSVGLRGQNTEAFF
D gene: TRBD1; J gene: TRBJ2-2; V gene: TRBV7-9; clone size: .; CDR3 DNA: TGTGCCAGCAGCTCTCCGGGACAGGGAGGATTGGCCGGGGAGCTGTTTTTT; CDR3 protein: CASSSPGQGGLAGELFF
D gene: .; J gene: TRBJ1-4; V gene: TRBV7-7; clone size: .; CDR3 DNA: TGTGCCTCCGGGGAGGGGAGAAGTGATGAAAAACTGTTTTTT; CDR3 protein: CASGEGRSDEKLFF
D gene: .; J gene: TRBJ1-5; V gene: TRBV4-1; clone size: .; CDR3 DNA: TGCGCCAGCAGCCATTTACCGGGACTTTGGATCTCACATATCCATCAGCCCCAGCATTTT; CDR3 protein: CASSHLPGLWISHIHQPQHF
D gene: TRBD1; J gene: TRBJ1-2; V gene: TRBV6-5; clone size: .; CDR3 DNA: TGTGCCAGCAGTTACGGGACAGCAAACTATGGCTACACCTTC; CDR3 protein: CASSYGTANYGYTF
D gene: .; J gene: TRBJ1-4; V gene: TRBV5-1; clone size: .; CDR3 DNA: TGCGCCAGCAGCTTGACAACAACTAATGAAAAACTGTTTTTT; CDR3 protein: CASSLTTTNEKLFF
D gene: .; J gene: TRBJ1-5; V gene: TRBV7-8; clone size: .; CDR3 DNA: TGTGCCAGCAGCTCCCACAGGGATCGGCCCCAGCATTTT; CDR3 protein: CASSSHRDRPQHF
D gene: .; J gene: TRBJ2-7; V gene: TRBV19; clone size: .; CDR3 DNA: TGTGCCAGTAGTATAGGATCCGGAGACTACGAGCAGTACTTC; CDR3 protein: CASSIGSGDYEQYF
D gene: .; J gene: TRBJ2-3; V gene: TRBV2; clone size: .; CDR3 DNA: TGTGCCAGCATAGAGACAGATACGCAGTATTTT; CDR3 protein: CASIETDTQYF
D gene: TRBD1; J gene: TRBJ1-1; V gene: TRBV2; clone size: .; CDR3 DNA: TGTGCCAGCAGTATAAACAGGGGTGGGATGAACACTGAAGCTTTCTTT; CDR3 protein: CASSINRGGMNTEAFF
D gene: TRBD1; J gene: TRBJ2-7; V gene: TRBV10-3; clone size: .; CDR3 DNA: TGTGCCATCAGTGAGTCGGGTACCGGGACAGGGTCCTACGAGCAGTACTTC; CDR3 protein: CAISESGTGTGSYEQYF
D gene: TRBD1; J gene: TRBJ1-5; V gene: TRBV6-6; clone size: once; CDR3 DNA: TGTGCCAGCACTGGCGGACAGGGACAGAATCAGCCCCAGCATTTT; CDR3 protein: CASTGGQGQNQPQHF
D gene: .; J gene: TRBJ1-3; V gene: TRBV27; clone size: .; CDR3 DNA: TGTGCCAGCAGTAACTGGGGGGACACCATATATTTT; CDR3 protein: CASSNWGDTIYF
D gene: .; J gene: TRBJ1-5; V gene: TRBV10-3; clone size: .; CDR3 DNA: TGTGCCATCAGTGGTCTCAATCAGCCCCAGCATTTT; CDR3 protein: CAISGLNQPQHF
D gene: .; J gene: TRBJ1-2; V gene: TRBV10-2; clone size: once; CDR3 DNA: TGCGCCAGCCGAGTTGAGCCGGGTCCTGATGGCTACACCTTC; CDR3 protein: CASRVEPGPDGYTF
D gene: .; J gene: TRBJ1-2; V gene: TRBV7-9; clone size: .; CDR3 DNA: TGTGCCAGCAGCTTTGAGTACAGGGTCGACTATGGCTACACCTTC; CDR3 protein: CASSFEYRVDYGYTF
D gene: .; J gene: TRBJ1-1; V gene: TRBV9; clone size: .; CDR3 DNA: TGTGCCAGCAGCCCCAAAGAGGGAGCTTTCTTT; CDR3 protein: CASSPKEGAFF
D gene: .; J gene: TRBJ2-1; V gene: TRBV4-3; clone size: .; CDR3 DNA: TGCGCCAGCAGCCAAGATGATAGCCTAGCGTCCTACAATGAGCAGTTCTTC; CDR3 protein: CASSQDDSLASYNEQFF
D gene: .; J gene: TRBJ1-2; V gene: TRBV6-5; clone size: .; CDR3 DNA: TGTGCCAGCAGTTCTAGGGGGGGGGCTGGTGGCTACACCTTC; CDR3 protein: CASSSRGGAGGYTF
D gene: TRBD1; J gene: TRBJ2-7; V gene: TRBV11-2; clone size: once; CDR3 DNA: TGTGCCAGCAGCCTCTCCCCGGGACAGGGGTACGAGCAGTACTTC; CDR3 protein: CASSLSPGQGYEQYF
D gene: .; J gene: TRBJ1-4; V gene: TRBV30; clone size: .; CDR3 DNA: TGTGCCTGGACCCCTGCAACTAATGAAAAACTGTTTTTT; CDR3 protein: CAWTPATNEKLFF
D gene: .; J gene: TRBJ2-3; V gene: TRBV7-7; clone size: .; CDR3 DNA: TGTGCCAGCAGCCCCCAACAGGGAGATACGCAGTATTTT; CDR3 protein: CASSPQQGDTQYF
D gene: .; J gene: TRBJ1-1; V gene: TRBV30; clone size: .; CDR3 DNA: TGTGCCTGTGAGCCGGGACTAGAAGCTTTCTTT; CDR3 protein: CACEPGLEAFF
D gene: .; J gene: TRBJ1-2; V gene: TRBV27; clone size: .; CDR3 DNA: TGTGCCAGCAGTCCTGGACAGAACTATGGCTACACCTTC; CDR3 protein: CASSPGQNYGYTF